These T cell receptor beta chains were read from a single sample in a study of T cell responses to AZD1222 COVID-19 vaccine. Generated by immunoSEQ multiplex PCR, the TCRdb table keeps only in-frame clones and is missing some. The sample has some 150,000 clones, roughly nine tenths seen once; the top ten hold 3.4%. Sequences were derived from peripheral blood, sampled on day 0 of AZD1222 vaccination. The receptors were gathered from an adult in good health. CDR3s include the opening cysteine and the closing phenylalanine or tryptophan. D genes are given only for firm matches. The size entry is marked missing in some rows and otherwise reads once, few, many or a size class.

V	D	J	size	length	DNA	CDR3
TRBV10-3	-	TRBJ1-2	-	15	TGTGCCATCAGTGAAACGAGACCGGAGGTTTATGGCTACACCTTC	CAISETRPEVYGYTF
TRBV7-7	-	TRBJ1-5	-	15	TGTGCTAGCAGCCCCGACTGGAAGGGTAATCAGCCCCAGCATTTT	CASSPDWKGNQPQHF
TRBV5-6	TRBD1	TRBJ2-7	-	15	TGTGCCAGCAAGCATCAGGGGGCAATAAGTTACGAGCAGTACTTC	CASKHQGAISYEQYF
TRBV7-9	-	TRBJ2-1	once	12	TGTGCCAGCAGCTTCTTAGAGGGTGAGCAGTTCTTC	CASSFLEGEQFF
TRBV5-6	-	TRBJ1-6	-	15	TGTGCCAGCACCCAGGACAGCCAAGGGTATTCACCCCTCCACTTT	CASTQDSQGYSPLHF
TRBV5-5	-	TRBJ1-1	-	16	TGTGCCAGCAGCTTGGACGCCCGAGGGGCAGGCACTGAAGCTTTCTTT	CASSLDARGAGTEAFF
TRBV2	-	TRBJ2-7	once	13	TGTGCCAGCGATTTGGGGGCCGCCTACGAGCAGTACTTC	CASDLGAAYEQYF
TRBV11-3	TRBD2	TRBJ2-3	-	15	TGTGCCAGCAGCCGCACTAGCGGGGGGACAGATACGCAGTATTTT	CASSRTSGGTDTQYF
TRBV6-5	TRBD2	TRBJ2-1	-	14	TGTGCCAGCAGTTGGACTAGCGGGGAACATGAGCAGTTCTTC	CASSWTSGEHEQFF
TRBV7-8	-	TRBJ1-2	once	15	TGTGCCAGCAGCACCCGGACAGCTTCTTCCTATGGCTACACCTTC	CASSTRTASSYGYTF
TRBV21-1	-	TRBJ2-3	once	17	TGTGCCAGCAGCAAAGCGCGTGGCGGGGGTGACACAGATACGCAGTATTTT	CASSKARGGGDTDTQYF
TRBV19	TRBD1	TRBJ1-2	-	14	TGTGCCAGTAGGGGGACAGCTAGCGCGTATGGCTACACCTTC	CASRGTASAYGYTF
TRBV2	-	TRBJ1-1	-	15	TGTGCCAGCAGTGAAGAGTCGGCAGGGAGGGAGAAAGCTTTCTTT	CASSEESAGREKAFF
TRBV4-2	TRBD1	TRBJ1-4	-	17	TGTGCCAGCACCCCGGGACAGGCGGGTCCAACTAATGAAAAACTGTTTTTT	CASTPGQAGPTNEKLFF
TRBV5-1	TRBD1	TRBJ1-4	once	16	TGCGCCAGCAGCCCCCTCGCCGGGACAGGAGGTGAAAAACTGTTTTTT	CASSPLAGTGGEKLFF
TRBV19	TRBD1	TRBJ1-5	-	14	TGTGCCAGTAGGGAGGACAGGAGAAATCAGCCCCAGCATTTT	CASREDRRNQPQHF
TRBV27	TRBD2	TRBJ2-3	-	16	TGTGCCAGCAGTCCGGGGACTAGCGGGAGCCCAGATACGCAGTATTTT	CASSPGTSGSPDTQYF
TRBV7-3	-	TRBJ1-4	-	16	TGTGCCAGCAGCCGTGGGCCCCGAGAAACTAATGAAAAACTGTTTTTT	CASSRGPRETNEKLFF
TRBV4-1	-	TRBJ2-7	once	15	TGCGCCAGCAGCCAACGGGACGGAGTCTCCTACGAGCAGTACTTC	CASSQRDGVSYEQYF
TRBV5-1	-	TRBJ1-6	-	15	TGCGCCAGCAGCTTGGATGACAGGAGTAATTCACCCCTCCACTTT	CASSLDDRSNSPLHF
TRBV27	-	TRBJ1-2	once	13	TGTGCCAGCAGTTTACGGGGAGAATATGGCTACACCTTC	CASSLRGEYGYTF
TRBV7-3	-	TRBJ2-6	-	17	TGTGCCAGCAGCAACCAGGGGGGCGGCTCTGGGGCCAACGTCCTGACTTTC	CASSNQGGGSGANVLTF
TRBV29-1	TRBD1	TRBJ1-1	-	14	TGCAGCGTTGATACCCGACAGGGTTCCACTGAAGCTTTCTTT	CSVDTRQGSTEAFF
TRBV7-9	TRBD2	TRBJ2-3	-	16	TGTGCCAGCAGCGATGACTGGGCTAGCGGGACAGATACGCAGTATTTT	CASSDDWASGTDTQYF
TRBV19	TRBD1	TRBJ2-1	once	13	TGTGCCAGTACTCATCGGACAGGGAATGAGCAGTTCTTC	CASTHRTGNEQFF
TRBV7-2	-	TRBJ1-2	-	15	TGTGCCAGCAGCTTATCCCCCCACCCCGCTTATGGCTACACCTTC	CASSLSPHPAYGYTF
TRBV24-1	TRBD2	TRBJ2-1	-	16	TGTGCCACCAGTGAACTAGCGGGAGGGGCTTACAATGAGCAGTTCTTC	CATSELAGGAYNEQFF
TRBV30	-	TRBJ1-2	few	14	TGTGCCTGGAGTGTAGGGCTTTTTGTCAACGGCTACACCTTC	CAWSVGLFVNGYTF
TRBV29-1	-	TRBJ1-2	-	12	TGCAGCGTTGAAGGGCCCTCTCGGGGCTACACCTTC	CSVEGPSRGYTF
TRBV7-9	TRBD2	TRBJ2-5	-	18	TGTGCCAGCAGCTTATGGCGGTCTAGCGGACTATACCAAGAGACCCAGTACTTC	CASSLWRSSGLYQETQYF
TRBV18	TRBD1	TRBJ1-2	-	18	TGTGCCAGCTCACCTTCGAGGACAGGGGGCTTAGCTAACTATGGCTACACCTTC	CASSPSRTGGLANYGYTF
TRBV12-5	TRBD1	TRBJ2-7	once	14	TGTGCTAGTGGAAGGACAGGCCTTCCCTACGAGCAGTACTTC	CASGRTGLPYEQYF
TRBV10-3	-	TRBJ2-3	-	16	TGTGCCATCAGTGAAATATCGGCAGGGGCCAGGGATACGCAGTATTTT	CAISEISAGARDTQYF
TRBV9	TRBD2	TRBJ2-1	-	16	TGTGCCAGCAGTCCCAGACTAGCGGCATCCTACAATGAGCAGTTCTTC	CASSPRLAASYNEQFF
TRBV2	TRBD1	TRBJ1-4	-	17	TGTGCCAGCAGTCGGGACAGAGGGACTGCAACTAATGAAAAACTGTTTTTT	CASSRDRGTATNEKLFF
TRBV6-5	-	TRBJ2-1	once	12	TGTGCCAGCAGTCCGGACCAAAATGAGCAGTTCTTC	CASSPDQNEQFF
TRBV5-4	TRBD2	TRBJ2-7	-	14	TGTGCCAGCAGCTTGGAGGGCGGGGGACGAGAGCAGTACTTC	CASSLEGGGREQYF
TRBV27	-	TRBJ2-3	-	19	TGTGCCAGCAGCTCGAAATTTAAACTGGGGGGCACCTCTACAGATACGCAGTATTTT	CASSSKFKLGGTSTDTQYF
TRBV5-6	-	TRBJ2-7	-	13	TGTGCCAGCAGCATCGGGAGCTCCTACGAGCAGTACTTC	CASSIGSSYEQYF
TRBV27	TRBD2	TRBJ2-7	-	20	TGTGCCAGCAGTTTATTCCTGGCAAGGGCTCCTAGCGGGACCCCCTACGAGCAGTACTTC	CASSLFLARAPSGTPYEQYF
TRBV11-3	-	TRBJ1-2	-	13	TGTGCCAGCAGCCTGGACTCGGCCGGGGGCTACACCTTC	CASSLDSAGGYTF
TRBV27	-	TRBJ1-3	-	17	TGTGCCAGCAGTTTACTCGCGACAGGCCTCTCTGGAAACACCATATATTTT	CASSLLATGLSGNTIYF
TRBV5-1	-	TRBJ1-2	-	13	TGCGCCAGCAGCTTGGGCGGGGCAGATGGCTACACCTTC	CASSLGGADGYTF
TRBV6-2/TRBV6-3	TRBD1	TRBJ2-1	-	14	TGTGCCAGCAGTCTACGGACAGGGGCGGTTGAGCAGTTCTTC	CASSLRTGAVEQFF
TRBV5-1	-	TRBJ1-2	-	14	TGCGCCAGCAGCTCGGCCGGGACACCCGATGGCTACACCTTC	CASSSAGTPDGYTF
TRBV2	-	TRBJ1-2	-	14	TGTGCCAGCTATTCGGAATGGGGGGGAGCTGGCTACACCTTC	CASYSEWGGAGYTF
TRBV19	-	TRBJ2-2	-	12	TGTGCCAGTACGGGAGCCCCCGGGGAGCTGTTTTTT	CASTGAPGELFF
TRBV7-2	-	TRBJ2-3	-	14	TGTGCCAGCAGCTTTTCACGATCGACAGATACGCAGTATTTT	CASSFSRSTDTQYF
TRBV23-1	TRBD2	TRBJ2-4	-	21	TGCGCCAGCAGTCAAGGGAGTGCGACTAGCGGGGGCCCGATAGCCAAAAACATTCAGTACTTC	CASSQGSATSGGPIAKNIQYF
TRBV18	-	TRBJ1-1	-	12	TGTGCCAGCTCACCACGTAGCACTGAAGCTTTCTTT	CASSPRSTEAFF
TRBV7-2	-	TRBJ2-7	-	13	TGTGCCAGCAGCTTATCCGATAGCCATGAGCGGAAATTC	CASSLSDSHERKF
TRBV6-5	-	TRBJ1-1	-	14	TGTGCCAGCAGTTACTCGAGTTCAAACACTGAAGCTTTCTTT	CASSYSSSNTEAFF